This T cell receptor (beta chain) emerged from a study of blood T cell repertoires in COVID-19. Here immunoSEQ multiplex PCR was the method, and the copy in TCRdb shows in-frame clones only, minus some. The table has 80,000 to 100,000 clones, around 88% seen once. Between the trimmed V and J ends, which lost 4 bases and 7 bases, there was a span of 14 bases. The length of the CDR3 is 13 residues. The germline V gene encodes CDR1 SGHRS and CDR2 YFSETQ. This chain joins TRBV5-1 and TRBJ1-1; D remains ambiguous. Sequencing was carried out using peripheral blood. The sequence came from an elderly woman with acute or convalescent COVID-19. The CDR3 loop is CASSLNRELEAFF. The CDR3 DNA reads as TGCGCCAGCAGCCTAAACCGGGAGCTTGAAGCTTTCTTT.